Listed below are T cell receptor beta chains from one sample, sequenced in a study of CD8+CD57+ T cells in acquired aplastic anemia. TCRdb called the reads again in MiXCR, with one record for every CDR3 protein. The table lists a few hundred thousand distinct CDR3 sequences, about half of them singletons, with around 20% in the top ten. The specimen sequenced was sorted CD4+, CD8+, or CD8+CD57+ T cells (not recorded which) from PBMCs. These receptors came from a human donor with aplastic anemia. Both conserved end residues are part of each CDR3. D genes are given only for firm matches. Part of the rows lack a size; the others show once, few, many or a class for expanded clones.

>NA|TRBV14|NA|TRBJ2-3
CASNRQVTDTQYF
TGTGCCAGCAACCGACAGGTCACAGATACGCAGTATTTT
>NA|TRBV29-1|NA|TRBJ1-1
CSVEVPGSNTEAFF
TGCAGCGTTGAAGTCCCGGGATCCAACACTGAAGCTTTCTTT
>many|TRBV5-8|NA|TRBJ2-7
CASRPGGYEQYF
TGTGCCAGCAGGCCCGGGGGCTACGAGCAGTACTTC
>once|TRBV7-9|NA|TRBJ1-6
CASSLGGSPLYF
TGTGCCAGCAGCTTGGGGGGTTCACCCCTCTACTTT
>many|TRBV20-1|NA|TRBJ2-3
CSARDVQRDDTDTQYF
TGCAGTGCTAGAGATGTGCAGAGGGACGACACAGATACGCAGTATTTT
>many|TRBV6-2/TRBV6-3|NA|TRBJ2-7
CASSYALDGSYEQYF
TGTGCCAGCAGTTACGCCCTCGACGGGTCCTACGAGCAGTACTTC
>NA|TRBV2|NA|TRBJ1-6
CASSYTPDDSPLHF
TGCGCCAGCAGCTACACTCCCGACGATTCACCCCTCCACTTT
>NA|TRBV5-6|NA|TRBJ1-5
CASSNTGYQETQHF
TGTGCCAGCAGCAACACAGGGTACCAAGAGACCCAGCATTTT
>few|TRBV4-1|TRBD2|TRBJ2-3
CASSPRLAGVPGRTDTQYF
TGCGCCAGCAGCCCCCGACTAGCGGGGGTTCCCGGTCGCACAGATACGCAGTATTTT
>many|TRBV6-1|NA|TRBJ1-5
CASSSGRFQPQHF
TGTGCCAGCAGTTCGGGCAGGTTCCAGCCCCAGCATTTT
>many|TRBV29-1|NA|TRBJ2-2
CSARSPGEFSGGELFF
TGCAGCGCAAGATCACCAGGGGAGTTCAGTGGCGGGGAGCTGTTTTTT
>many|TRBV6-1|NA|TRBJ2-2
CASSEARNTGELFF
TGTGCCAGCAGTGAGGCCAGGAACACCGGGGAGCTGTTTTTT
>NA|TRBV18|NA|TRBJ1-5
CASSPSGSLSQPQHF
TGTGCCAGCTCACCATCCGGCAGTCTGAGCCAGCCCCAGCATTTT
>NA|TRBV4-1|NA|TRBJ1-6
CASSQGGIQRLNSPLHF
TGCGCCAGCAGCCAAGGGGGTATTCAGAGACTCAATTCACCCCTCCACTTT
>NA|TRBV6-5|NA|TRBJ1-5
CATRESTAEYYSNQPQHF
TGTGCCACGCGTGAATCGACAGCGGAATATTATAGCAATCAGCCCCAGCATTTT
>once|TRBV6-1|NA|TRBJ2-7
CASRRGAATESKGEQYF
TGTGCCAGCAGGAGGGGCGCGGCTACAGAATCGAAGGGCGAGCAGTACTTC
>NA|TRBV15|NA|TRBJ1-3
CATSRDITVSGNTIYF
TGTGCCACCAGCAGAGATATTACAGTCTCTGGAAACACCATATATTTT
>NA|TRBV2|TRBD1|TRBJ1-5
CASSQGQGNQPQHF
TGTGCCAGCAGTCAGGGACAGGGCAATCAGCCCCAGCATTTT
>many|TRBV19|TRBD2|TRBJ2-1
CASSMVSGGAAGEQFF
TGTGCCAGTAGTATGGTGAGCGGGGGGGCCGCAGGTGAGCAGTTCTTC
>many|TRBV9|TRBD1|TRBJ2-5
CASSVEGLGQPFQETQYF
TGTGCCAGCAGCGTAGAGGGATTGGGACAGCCGTTCCAAGAGACCCAGTACTTC
>many|TRBV2|NA|TRBJ2-1
CASSDGGIHEQFF
TGTGCCAGCAGTGATGGGGGGATCCATGAGCAGTTCTTC
>many|TRBV7-6|NA|TRBJ2-2
CASSPTLGLDTGELFF
TGTGCCAGCAGCCCCACCCTAGGACTTGACACCGGGGAGCTGTTTTTT
>NA|TRBV10-3|TRBD1|TRBJ1-1
CAISETGETEAFF
TGTGCCATCAGCGAGACAGGGGAGACTGAAGCTTTCTTT
>many|TRBV6-5|TRBD1|TRBJ2-1
CASSLTGTEQFF
TGTGCCAGCAGCCTGACAGGGACTGAGCAGTTCTTC
>many|TRBV5-8|NA|TRBJ1-1
CASSLNAEAFF
TGTGCCAGCAGCTTGAACGCTGAAGCTTTCTTT
>NA|TRBV19|NA|TRBJ2-7
CASSTGTGGEEQYF
TGTGCCAGTAGTACCGGAACAGGGGGGGAAGAGCAGTACTTC
>many|TRBV15|NA|TRBJ1-2
CATSRDSGTAARGYTF
TGTGCCACCAGCAGAGATAGCGGGACGGCGGCGCGGGGCTACACCTTC
>NA|TRBV10-3|NA|TRBJ1-2
CTISPGGGYGYTF
TGTACCATCAGTCCCGGGGGCGGCTATGGCTACACCTTC
>NA|TRBV29-1|TRBD1|TRBJ1-4
CSVVERDRGEKLFF
TGCAGCGTTGTGGAGCGAGACAGGGGGGAAAAACTGTTTTTT
>NA|TRBV20-1|NA|TRBJ1-2
CSARDLPRWSGYTF
TGCAGTGCTAGAGATCTGCCCAGATGGAGCGGCTACACCTTC
>NA|TRBV5-1|NA|TRBJ2-2
CASSFDVTGELFF
TGCGCCAGCAGCTTTGACGTCACCGGGGAGCTGTTTTTT
>NA|TRBV5-1|TRBD1|TRBJ1-5
CASSADRAGGQPQHF
TGCGCCAGCAGCGCCGACAGGGCGGGGGGTCAGCCCCAGCATTTT
>NA|TRBV9|NA|TRBJ2-5
CASSVGHGGVQETQYF
TGTGCCAGCAGCGTAGGACACGGAGGGGTACAAGAGACCCAGTACTTC
>few|TRBV2|NA|TRBJ2-4
CASIQGAKNIQYF
TGTGCCAGCATACAGGGAGCCAAAAACATTCAGTACTTC
>NA|TRBV15|NA|TRBJ2-5
CATSRSFQGPETQYF
TGTGCCACCAGCAGATCATTTCAGGGCCCAGAGACCCAGTACTTC
>many|TRBV5-1|NA|TRBJ2-1
CASSFERNEDEQFF
TGCGCCAGCAGCTTTGAGAGGAATGAGGATGAGCAGTTCTTC
>NA|TRBV19|NA|TRBJ1-1
CASGGRNTEAFF
TGTGCCAGTGGAGGCCGGAACACTGAAGCTTTCTTT